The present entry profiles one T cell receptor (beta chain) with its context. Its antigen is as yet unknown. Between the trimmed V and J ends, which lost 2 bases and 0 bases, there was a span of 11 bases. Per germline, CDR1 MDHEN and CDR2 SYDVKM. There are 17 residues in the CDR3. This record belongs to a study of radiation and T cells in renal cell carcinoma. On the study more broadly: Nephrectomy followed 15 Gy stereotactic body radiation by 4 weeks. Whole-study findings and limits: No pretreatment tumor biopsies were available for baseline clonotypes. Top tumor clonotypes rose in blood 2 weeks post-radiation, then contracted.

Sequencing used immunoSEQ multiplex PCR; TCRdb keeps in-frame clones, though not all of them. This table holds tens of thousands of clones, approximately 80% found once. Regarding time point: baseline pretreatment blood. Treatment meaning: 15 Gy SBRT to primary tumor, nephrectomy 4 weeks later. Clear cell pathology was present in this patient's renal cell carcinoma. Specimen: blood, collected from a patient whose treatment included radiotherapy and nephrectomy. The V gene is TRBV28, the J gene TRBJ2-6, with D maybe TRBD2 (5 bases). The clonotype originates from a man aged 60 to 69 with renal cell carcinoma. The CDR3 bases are TGTGCCAGCAGTTTACCCAAGAGCGGCTCTGGGGCCAACGTCCTGACTTTC. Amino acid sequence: CASSLPKSGSGANVLTF.